What follows are 31 T cell receptor beta chains derived from one specimen sequenced in a study of cytomegalovirus exposure and HLA in healthy donors. The PCR ran on 60 Vbeta and 13 Jbeta primers. Clones were read by immunoSEQ multiplex PCR, and TCRdb kept only the in-frame ones, dropping some. The profile shows about 94,000 clones, over 65% of them singletons. Sequencing was carried out using PBMCs. These receptors were collected from a man aged 25-40 years in good health and CMV-seronegative.

This chain joins TRBV7-6 and TRBJ2-7; TRBD2 might be the D (7 bases). Germline V gene data show CDR1 as SGHVS and CDR2 as FNYEAQ. V lost 1 base to trimming and J lost 2 bases, with 15 bases between them. This CDR3 is 16 amino acids long. The CDR3 reads CASSLVGGAITYEQYF. CDR3 coding DNA: TGTGCCAGCAGCTTAGTTGGGGGGGCGATCACCTACGAGCAGTACTTC. Full variable domain (missing parts from reference TRBV7-6 and TRBJ2-7): GAGVSQSPRYKVTKRGQDVALRCDPISGHVSLYWYRQALGQGPEFLTYFNYEAQQDKSGLPNDRFSAERPEGSISTLTIQRTEQRDSAMYRCASSLVGGAITYEQYFGPGTRLTVT.

This clone has just a few counts. The V call is TRBV11-2, the J call TRBJ2-2, with a possible D match to TRBD2 (5 bases). The V end was cut by 4 bases, the J end by 0 bases, with 15 bases between. Looked up from germline, CDR1 is SGHAT and CDR2 is FQNNGV. The CDR3 runs 17 residues. The CDR3 DNA follows: TGTGCCAGCAGCTCTAGTACGGGGTACGCGAACACCGGGGAGCTGTTTTTT. This encodes CASSSSTGYANTGELFF.

This chain uses TRBV7-9 with TRBJ2-2; 8 bases are a match to TRBD1. The CDR3 has 15 residues. Germline V gene sequence: CDR1 SEHNR, CDR2 FQNEAQ (reference sequence). The V and J ends lost 2 bases and 5 bases, in that order; junction bases with no gene match: 4. In nucleotides, the CDR3 is TGTGCCAGCAGCTTACCGACAGGGGCGACCGGGGAGCTGTTTTTT. Encoded protein: CASSLPTGATGELFF.

This clone was seen just once. The chain is built from TRBV9 and TRBJ2-5, with TRBD2 matching over 9 bases. The J call is doubtful: the DNA matches TRBJ2-7 better. In germline, CDR1 is SGDLS, CDR2 YYNGEE. This CDR3 has 16 amino acids. CDR3 loop: CASSLEGTSSSYEQYF. As DNA, the CDR3 is TGTGCCAGCAGCCTCGAGGGGACTAGCAGCTCCTACGAGCAGTACTTC.

V usage is TRBV7-3 and J usage is TRBJ2-3, with a tentative D call TRBD2 (5 bases). CDR1 is SGHTA, CDR2 FQGTGA, per germline. V dropped 3 bases and J dropped 5 bases, with 12 bases sitting between them. This CDR3 is built from 14 residues. The CDR3, as DNA: TGTGCCAGCAGCTTTAGACTATTGGGAGATACGCAGTATTTT. Its translation is CASSFRLLGDTQYF.

The chain links TRBV18 to TRBJ2-7, with unresolved D. CDR1 and CDR2 from the germline V gene are KGHSH and LQKENI. V gave up 0 bases and J gave up 7 bases, with 10 bases separating them. The CDR3 extends over 13 amino acids. The CDR3 DNA reads as TGTGCCAGCTCACCACCGTCAATCCAGGAGCAGTACTTC. This sequence encodes CASSPPSIQEQYF. Full variable domain (rest looked up from reference TRBV18 and TRBJ2-7): NAGVMQNPRHLVRRRGQEARLRCSPMKGHSHVYWYRQLPEEGLKFMVYLQKENIIDESGMPKERFSAEFPKEGPSILRIQQVVRGDSAAYFCASSPPSIQEQYFGPGTRLTVT.

This clone was counted between two and nine times. The chain recombines TRBV6-4 with TRBJ2-6; D gene unclear. V was shortened by 5 bases and J by 0 bases, with 8 bases between the two germline ends. Germline-derived CDR1 and CDR2 are MRHNA and SNTAGT. There are 15 residues in the CDR3. Here the CDR3 reads CASSYDNSGANVLTF. The CDR3 DNA is TGTGCCAGCAGTTACGACAACTCTGGGGCCAACGTCCTGACTTTC.

CDR3: CASSLVGLGSYEQYF. CDR3 coding DNA: TGTGCCAGCAGCTTAGTGGGGCTAGGTTCCTACGAGCAGTACTTC. This chain links TRBV7-9 with TRBJ2-7; TRBD1 might be the D (5 bases). Between the trimmed V and J ends, which lost 1 base and 1 base, there was a span of 11 bases. The CDR3 spans 15 residues. The germline CDR1 and CDR2 sequences are SEHNR and FQNEAQ (reference sequence).

The chain joins TRBV2 to TRBJ2-1; 13 nucleotides match TRBD2. Germline CDR1 SNHLY, CDR2 FYNNEI. V was pared by 6 bases and J by 9 bases, with 11 bases of the junction left unmatched. The CDR3 runs to 16 residues. CDR3 sequence reads: CASSGTTSGRAAEQFF. CDR3 sequence (DNA): TGTGCCAGCAGCGGCACCACTAGCGGGAGGGCTGCTGAGCAGTTCTTC.

The chain combines TRBV28 with TRBJ2-5, with TRBD2 matching over 7 bases. Trimming removed 4 bases from V and 6 bases from J; junction bases left unmatched: 11. CDR1 is MDHEN, CDR2 SYDVKM, per germline. The CDR3 spans 15 residues. The DNA of the CDR3 is TGTGCCAGCAGTTCCGCCGCGGGAGCCCGCCAGACCCAGTACTTC. This codes for CASSSAAGARQTQYF.

This clone came up a few times. V and J are TRBV4-2 and TRBJ2-7; 7 bases map to TRBD2. This CDR3 spans 16 amino acids. V shed 4 bases and J 0 bases; nucleotides not matched to a gene: 9. Looked up from germline, CDR1 is LGHNA and CDR2 is YNFKEQ. CDR3 residues: CASSPRGGSPSYEQYF. DNA of the CDR3: TGTGCCAGCAGCCCCCGGGGCGGGAGCCCCTCCTACGAGCAGTACTTC.

This clone has a handful of counts. The genes are TRBV12-1 and TRBJ1-2; TRBD1, the D gene given by the table, was not confirmed from the DNA. TRBV12-1 is labeled a pseudogene. The CDR3 runs to 18 residues. This CDR3 reads CASSSPNRGCTQDYGYTF. The CDR3 nucleotides are TGTGCCAGCAGCAGTCCCAATAGGGGGTGTACACAGGACTATGGCTACACCTTC.

This chain joins TRBV18 and TRBJ2-7, with TRBD2 identical over 10 bases. The J segment lost 4 bases and the V segment lost 2 bases, leaving 8 bases of the junction unmatched. The CDR3 has 16 amino acids. Per germline, CDR1 KGHSH and CDR2 LQKENI. The CDR3 nucleotides read TGTGCCAGCTCACCAAGTCTAGCGGGAGTAGGGTACGAGCAGTACTTC. Its protein product is CASSPSLAGVGYEQYF.

The chain is built from TRBV29-1 and TRBJ1-2, with D perhaps matching TRBD1 (6 bases). The V and J ends lost 7 bases and 8 bases respectively, with 14 bases between them. This CDR3 region has 11 residues. Per the germline V gene, CDR1 is SQVTM and CDR2 is ANQGSEA. The CDR3 loop is CSGQDSGGYTF. CDR3 DNA sequence: TGCAGCGGACAGGACTCGGGAGGCTACACCTTC.

The rearrangement uses TRBV6-6 and TRBJ2-1; D is perhaps TRBD1 (5 bases). Between the trimmed V and J ends, which lost 7 bases and 0 bases, there was a span of 16 bases. Looked up from germline, CDR1 is MNHNY and CDR2 is SVGAGI (reference sequence). CDR3 length equals 16 residues. CDR3 DNA sequence: TGTGCCAGCAACCTAAGGGGCCCTAACTCCTACAATGAGCAGTTCTTC. Translating it yields CASNLRGPNSYNEQFF.

The chain uses TRBV4-1 and TRBJ2-3; 9 nucleotides agree with TRBD2. This CDR3 has 16 residues. Germline loops: CDR1 MGHRA, CDR2 YSYEKL. V shed 1 base, J shed 9 bases, and the junction held 11 bases outside the gene matches. CDR3 coding DNA: TGCGCCAGCAGCCAAGTTGAGGCTAGCGGGGTGTCAACGCAGTATTTT. This encodes CASSQVEASGVSTQYF.

CDR3 nucleotides: TGTGCCAGCAGCTCCGGTCGGCCGGGACAGCGAACCTACGAGCAGTACTTC. It yields the protein CASSSGRPGQRTYEQYF. The V call is TRBV7-8, the J call TRBJ2-7; 7 nucleotides line up with TRBD1. J gave up 2 bases and V 4 bases, and 14 bases lay outside the gene matches. The germline V gene encodes CDR1 SGHVS and CDR2 FQNEAQ. The CDR3 is 17 residues long. The entire variable domain, with the rest obtained from reference TRBV7-8 and TRBJ2-7, is as follows: GAGVSQSPRYKVAKRGQDVALRCDPISGHVSLFWYQQALGQGPEFLTYFQNEAQLDKSGLPSDRFFAERPEGSVSTLKIQRTQQEDSAVYLCASSSGRPGQRTYEQYFGPGTRLTVT.

This chain joins TRBV28 and TRBJ1-5; 8 nucleotides align to TRBD1. The trim removed 4 bases at V and 6 bases at J, leaving 11 bases unmatched. The CDR3 is 16 residues long. Per the germline V gene, CDR1 is MDHEN and CDR2 is SYDVKM. CDR3 loop: CASSSPGQAVGQPQHF. DNA of the CDR3: TGTGCCAGCAGTTCCCCGGGACAGGCTGTTGGTCAGCCCCAGCATTTT.

The rearrangement joins TRBV6-4 to TRBJ2-1; the match to TRBD2 covers 9 bases. J gave up 5 bases and V 5 bases, and 10 bases lay outside the gene matches. This CDR3 is built from 16 residues. The germline V gene has CDR1 MRHNA and CDR2 SNTAGT. The CDR3 region has the DNA TGTGCCAGCAGTCGTACCGGGACTAGCAGCCACAATGAGCAGTTCTTC. Protein sequence: CASSRTGTSSHNEQFF.

V is TRBV5-1 and J is TRBJ2-5; weak D call: TRBD1 (5 bases). The germline V gene has CDR1 SGHRS and CDR2 YFSETQ. CDR3 length: 16 amino acids. The germline V and J ends were trimmed by 4 bases and 7 bases, with 23 bases remaining between them. The CDR3 is CASSPGGAGLSRTQYF. The CDR3, as DNA: TGCGCCAGCAGCCCGGGTGGTGCAGGGCTTAGTAGGACCCAGTACTTC.

The chain carries TRBV7-8 and TRBJ2-3, with D unresolved. V lost 4 bases, J lost 0 bases, and 17 bases lay in between. Germline loops: CDR1 SGHVS, CDR2 FQNEAQ. CDR3 size: 17 residues. The CDR3 protein is CASSWSGESTSTDTQYF. For the CDR3, the DNA is TGTGCCAGCAGCTGGTCAGGCGAATCTACTAGCACAGATACGCAGTATTTT.

This sequence joins TRBV15 and TRBJ2-1; a possible D gene is TRBD2 (6 bases). V dropped 0 bases and J dropped 2 bases, with 17 bases sitting between them. Per germline, CDR1 LNHNV and CDR2 YYDKDF (reference sequence). CDR3 length: 18 amino acids. The CDR3 coding sequence is TGTGCCACCAGCAGAGATTTTGGAGGCGGGAATCCCTACAATGAGCAGTTCTTC. Its protein is CATSRDFGGGNPYNEQFF.

This chain connects TRBV19 to TRBJ2-7, with D maybe TRBD2 (5 bases). Trimming pared 5 bases from V and 0 bases from J, leaving 14 bases between. The length of the CDR3 is 15 residues. The germline gives CDR1 LNHDA, CDR2 SQIVND (reference sequence). DNA of the CDR3: TGTGCCAGTAGTTTGGTTGAGGGTACCTCCTACGAGCAGTACTTC. This translates into CASSLVEGTSYEQYF.

V and J are TRBV7-8 and TRBJ2-5, with D possibly TRBD1 on 6 matching bases. V lost 5 bases to trimming and J lost 5 bases, with 18 bases between them. The CDR3 sequence is 15 residues long. Germline-derived CDR1 and CDR2 are SGHVS and FQNEAQ. The CDR3 protein is CASSIQGNRLETQYF. In DNA form, the CDR3 reads TGTGCCAGCAGCATACAGGGAAACCGGCTTGAGACCCAGTACTTC.

V is TRBV18 and J is TRBJ2-7, with TRBD1 matching over 11 bases. CDR1 and CDR2 (germline): KGHSH, LQKENI. The trim removed 1 base at V and 7 bases at J, leaving 12 bases unmatched. The CDR3 loop spans 17 amino acids. This chain's CDR3 is CASSPRTGQGAFGEQYF. The CDR3 bases are TGTGCCAGCTCACCACGGACAGGACAGGGGGCGTTTGGGGAGCAGTACTTC.

The chain carries TRBV6-5 and TRBJ2-3; TRBD1 matches 7 bases. CDR1 MNHEY and CDR2 SVGAGI come from the germline V gene. The trim removed 2 bases at V and 4 bases at J, leaving 3 bases unmatched. The CDR3 sequence is 14 residues long. The CDR3: CASSYDRVSDTQYF. CDR3 nucleotides: TGTGCCAGCAGTTACGACAGGGTCTCAGATACGCAGTATTTT.

This clone was recorded once. The chain combines TRBV4-1 with TRBJ1-1, with D tentatively TRBD1 (5 bases). The CDR3 runs 17 residues. V was clipped by 2 bases and J by 1 base, with 17 bases between them. Germline V gene sequence: CDR1 MGHRA, CDR2 YSYEKL. This chain's CDR3 is CASSQYAGQGSNTEAFF. The DNA of the CDR3 is TGCGCCAGCAGCCAATACGCCGGGCAGGGATCGAACACTGAAGCTTTCTTT.

This clone was seen a handful of times. This chain joins TRBV5-8 and TRBJ2-3; TRBD1 matches 10 bases. V was pared by 5 bases and J by 6 bases, with 9 bases of the junction left unmatched. Germline assignment: CDR1 SGHTS and CDR2 YDEGEE. This CDR3 region has 15 residues. CDR3 sequence: CASSRRTGGGDTQYF. The CDR3 DNA sequence: TGTGCCAGCAGTCGGAGGACAGGGGGTGGGGATACGCAGTATTTT.

The V gene is TRBV5-4, the J gene TRBJ1-5, with D unresolved. The germline V gene has CDR1 SGHNT and CDR2 YYREEE (reference sequence). The CDR3 is 14 residues long. Between the trimmed V and J ends, which lost 4 bases and 0 bases, there was a span of 8 bases. The CDR3 spells CASSRTGSNQPQHF. The CDR3 nucleotides read TGTGCCAGCAGCCGTACGGGTAGCAATCAGCCCCAGCATTTT.

The chain combines TRBV5-4 with TRBJ1-1; TRBD1 matches at 7 bases. Germline CDR1 is SGHNT and CDR2 is YYREEE (reference sequence). After removal of 4 bases from V and 5 bases from J, the junction contained 11 bases not matched to a gene. This CDR3 has 15 residues. CDR3 sequence (DNA): TGTGCCAGCAGCCCCCCGGAAGGGGGCAGGACTGAAGCTTTCTTT. Translated: CASSPPEGGRTEAFF.

J is TRBJ1-2 and V is TRBV27, with D possibly TRBD1 on 6 matching bases. Germline V gene data show CDR1 as MNHEY and CDR2 as SMNVEV (reference sequence). The CDR3 runs to 15 residues. V shed 3 bases and J shed 6 bases, with 17 bases lying between them. CDR3 coding DNA: TGTGCCAGCAGTTTCAGCTCGAGGGGGATCAATGGCTACACCTTC. It codes for CASSFSSRGINGYTF.